The 26 T cell receptor beta chains presented below share a single source sample, sequenced in a study of blood T cell dynamics during melanoma immunotherapy (dated by TCRdb to 2020 to 2022). Libraries came from the immunoSEQ multiplex PCR assay. This is the immuneACCESS table as TCRdb keeps it, with only in-frame sequences that have V and J called. A part of the clones is gone; compared with another copy, unresolved V genes explain less than half, and the rest is unexplained. This sample lists 10,000 to 12,000 clones; around nine tenths were detected once. The ten most abundant clones make up roughly 6.1% of the sample. The time point label of this sample denotes: week 3, after first cycle of checkpoint inhibitor. The sequencing used blood, collected from a patient treated with checkpoint blockade. Receptors originate from a human donor with melanoma.

CDR3 DNA: TGTGCCATCAGTGACTTCGGGGCTCCCACAGATACGCAGTATTTT. Its translation: CAISDFGAPTDTQYF. V gene TRBV10-3 combines with J gene TRBJ2-3, with D possibly being TRBD1 or TRBD2 (5 bases each). Germline V gene data show CDR1 as ENHRY and CDR2 as SYGVKD. This CDR3 has 15 amino acids. Between the trimmed V and J ends, which lost 3 bases and 2 bases, there was a span of 12 bases.

This clone was recorded a few times. The DNA for the CDR3 is TGCGCCAGCAGCCAAGGAGCTTACGAGGCTTTCTTT. Translated: CASSQGAYEAFF. The chain uses TRBV4-1 and TRBJ1-1; D ambiguous. The CDR3 runs 12 residues. Looked up from germline, CDR1 is MGHRA and CDR2 is YSYEKL. V shed 1 base and J shed 11 bases, with 11 bases lying between them.

The chain couples TRBV7-2 to TRBJ2-7; no firm D call. Germline V gives CDR1 SGHTA, CDR2 FQGNSA. The CDR3 extends over 12 amino acids. V was shortened by 7 bases and J by 6 bases, with 13 bases between the two germline ends. CDR3 nucleotide sequence: TGTGCCAGCAATACCTACACGGGCGAGCAGTACTTC. Translating it yields CASNTYTGEQYF.

This chain joins TRBV19 and TRBJ1-6; TRBD1 agrees at 7 bases. Unmatched junction bases numbered 12, after V lost 2 bases and J lost 8 bases. This CDR3 spans 17 amino acids. Germline CDR1 LNHDA, CDR2 SQIVND (reference sequence). CDR3 coding DNA: TGTGCCAGTAGTATAAGGGAGACCGGGACAGCCTATTCACCCCTCCACTTT. Protein product: CASSIRETGTAYSPLHF.

The chain carries TRBV6-5 and TRBJ2-7; no definite D call. Trimming shortened V by 4 bases and J by 5 bases, and 9 bases separated the two germline ends. This CDR3 has 12 amino acids. Looked up from germline, CDR1 is MNHEY and CDR2 is SVGAGI. The DNA for the CDR3 is TGTGCCAGCAGTTCACCGACGGACGAGCAGTACTTC. This codes for CASSSPTDEQYF.

J is TRBJ2-6 and V is TRBV7-2, with D tentatively TRBD2 (5 bases). V gave up 4 bases and J gave up 4 bases, with 14 bases separating them. The length of the CDR3 is 16 residues. Germline assignment: CDR1 SGHTA and CDR2 FQGNSA. CDR3 amino acids: CASSSQRTSGANVLTF. The CDR3 DNA reads TGTGCCAGCAGCTCTCAGAGGACTTCAGGGGCCAACGTCCTGACTTTC.

The V gene is TRBV12-5, the J gene TRBJ2-3; 8 bases agree with TRBD2. J was trimmed by 2 bases and V by 6 bases; bases with no gene match: 7. Per the germline V gene, CDR1 is LGHNT and CDR2 is FRNRAP. The CDR3 loop spans 15 amino acids. The CDR3 DNA is TGTGCTAGTGGCCCCGGGGGGGGCAACACAGATACGCAGTATTTT. Protein product: CASGPGGGNTDTQYF.

CDR3 sequence reads: CASSISGTGGGPGGYTF. The DNA of the CDR3 is TGTGCCAGTAGTATCTCCGGGACAGGGGGTGGACCCGGTGGCTACACCTTC. This chain joins TRBV19 and TRBJ1-2, with 11 bases matching TRBD1. With V trimmed by 3 bases and J by 7 bases, 13 bases remained unmatched. Germline assignment: CDR1 LNHDA and CDR2 SQIVND (reference sequence). The CDR3 has 17 residues.

The chain combines TRBV6-1 with TRBJ2-5; perhaps TRBD2 as D (5 bases). From germline, CDR1 is MNHNS and CDR2 SASEGT. This CDR3 comprises 14 residues. V dropped 3 bases and J dropped 0 bases, with 8 bases sitting between them. The CDR3 spells CASSDPGYQETQYF. The CDR3, as DNA: TGTGCCAGCAGTGATCCGGGATACCAAGAGACCCAGTACTTC.

The chain employs TRBV5-1 and TRBJ2-3, with D unclear. Trimming left V 0 bases short and J 1 base short, with 6 bases between. Germline V lookup: CDR1 SGHRS, CDR2 YFSETQ. This CDR3 has 14 residues. In DNA form, the CDR3 reads TGCGCCAGCAGCTTGGGGGGTCGCACAGATACGCAGTATTTT. This encodes CASSLGGRTDTQYF.

The chain has TRBV6-4 and TRBJ1-1, with 7 bases fitting TRBD1. Germline CDR1 reads MRHNA; CDR2 reads SNTAGT. V shed 9 bases and J 0 bases; nucleotides not matched to a gene: 16. The CDR3 extends over 17 amino acids. The CDR3 DNA reads as TGTGCCAGAAGCACGGGACAGCCTAAACCGATGAACACTGAAGCTTTCTTT. As protein: CARSTGQPKPMNTEAFF.

The V call is TRBV5-1, the J call TRBJ1-1; unclear D gene. The CDR3 runs to 13 residues. Germline V gives CDR1 SGHRS, CDR2 YFSETQ. With 1 base removed from V and 4 bases from J, the gap between germline ends came to 8 bases. CDR3: CASSLQLTTEAFF. The CDR3 DNA reads TGCGCCAGCAGCTTGCAACTTACCACTGAAGCTTTCTTT.

V is TRBV4-1 and J is TRBJ2-3, with D possibly matching TRBD1 (6 bases). This CDR3 spans 13 amino acids. From germline, CDR1 is MGHRA and CDR2 YSYEKL. Trimming pared 0 bases from V and 14 bases from J, leaving 15 bases between. The CDR3 DNA sequence: TGCGCCAGCAGCCAAGAAGACAGGTCATTTCGGTATTTT. This codes for CASSQEDRSFRYF.

This clone was seen a single time. The chain links TRBV10-3 to TRBJ1-6, with TRBD1 matching 9 bases. The germline V gene encodes CDR1 ENHRY and CDR2 SYGVKD. V lost 3 bases to trimming and J lost 14 bases; unmatched junction nucleotides: 8. This CDR3 has 14 amino acids. CDR3 nucleotide sequence: TGTGCCATCAGTGAAGGGACAGGGAATCGGGCCCTCCACTTT. Translation: CAISEGTGNRALHF.

The V gene is TRBV19, the J gene TRBJ2-2; maybe TRBD2 (6 bases). Germline CDR1 reads LNHDA; CDR2 reads SQIVND (reference sequence). Trimming stripped 4 bases from V and 2 bases from J, with 14 bases between. This CDR3 is built from 16 residues. CDR3: CASSSEGGANTGELFF. DNA of the CDR3: TGTGCCAGTAGTAGCGAGGGAGGCGCTAACACCGGGGAGCTGTTTTTT. The full variable domain, with the rest looked up from reference TRBV19 and TRBJ2-2, is DGGITQSPKYLFRKEGQNVTLSCEQNLNHDAMYWYRQDPGQGLRLIYYSQIVNDFQKGDIAEGYSVSREKKESFPLTVTSAQKNPTAFYLCASSSEGGANTGELFFGEGSRLTVL.

The V call is TRBV5-4, the J call TRBJ2-7; D call uncertain. The length of the CDR3 is 14 residues. Germline CDR1 and CDR2: SGHNT and YYREEE (reference sequence). The V gene lost 4 bases and the J gene lost 5 bases, with 16 bases spanning the gap. The DNA for the CDR3 is TGTGCCAGCAGCCCTGAATCATGGGGTCACGAGCAGTACTTC. Translating it yields CASSPESWGHEQYF.

The chain uses TRBV5-1 and TRBJ2-1; D may be TRBD1 (6 bases). V lost 3 bases and J lost 6, with 16 bases in between. The CDR3 covers 15 residues. Germline V lookup: CDR1 SGHRS, CDR2 YFSETQ. In DNA, the CDR3 is TGCGCCAGCAGCTCGGCACAGGGAAATTTCAATGAGCAGTTCTTC. This encodes CASSSAQGNFNEQFF.

The genes are TRBV7-2 and TRBJ2-5; 7 bases match TRBD1. The CDR3 spans 15 residues. With V trimmed by 7 bases and J by 5 bases, 13 bases remained unmatched. CDR1 is SGHTA, CDR2 FQGNSA, per germline. This CDR3 is CASTAPRGLYETQYF. CDR3 bases: TGTGCCAGCACCGCCCCGAGGGGGCTGTATGAGACCCAGTACTTC.

This sequence joins TRBV19 and TRBJ1-2; 9 nucleotides align to TRBD1. J lost 8 bases, V lost 3 bases, and 10 bases had no gene match. CDR3 length equals 15 residues. Germline V lookup: CDR1 LNHDA, CDR2 SQIVND (reference sequence). CDR3 nucleotide sequence: TGTGCCAGTAGTATTTCCCCCGACAGGGGGGGCGGCTACACCTTC. Amino acids: CASSISPDRGGGYTF.

The chain employs TRBV5-4 and TRBJ2-1, with 8 bases fitting TRBD2. The CDR3 is 15 amino acids. The V and J ends lost 4 bases and 2 bases, in that order; junction bases with no gene match: 5. Germline V lookup: CDR1 SGHNT, CDR2 YYREEE (reference sequence). The CDR3 is CASSRGGPTYNEQFF. CDR3 DNA: TGTGCCAGCAGCCGGGGGGGCCCAACCTACAATGAGCAGTTCTTC.

This rearrangement joins TRBV19 to TRBJ1-2, with a tentative D call TRBD1 (6 bases). Germline CDR1 reads LNHDA; CDR2 reads SQIVND (reference sequence). The CDR3 totals 13 residues. The V end was cut by 3 bases, the J end by 8 bases, with 13 bases between. This chain's CDR3 is CASSINRAGGYTF. CDR3 bases: TGTGCCAGTAGTATCAACAGGGCGGGCGGCTACACCTTC.

This rearrangement joins TRBV9 to TRBJ1-1, with D tentatively TRBD1 (5 bases). V was clipped by 0 bases and J by 2 bases, with 14 bases between them. The V gene's germline CDR1 is SGDLS and CDR2 YYNGEE. The CDR3 covers 16 residues. The CDR3 sequence is CASSVGQSRGNTEAFF. DNA for the CDR3: TGTGCCAGCAGCGTAGGTCAGTCGAGGGGAAACACTGAAGCTTTCTTT.

The genes are TRBV23-1 and TRBJ2-7, with TRBD2 matching 15 bases. TRBV23-1 is noted as an ORF with a role that remains uncertain. This CDR3 has 18 amino acids. Losses at the gene ends were 1 base for V and 0 bases for J; bases not matched to a gene: 4. In nucleotides, the CDR3 is TGCGCCAGCAGTCAATTGGGGACTAGCGGGGGGAGCTCCTACGAGCAGTACTTC. Amino acids: CASSQLGTSGGSSYEQYF.

The rearrangement links TRBV7-8 to TRBJ2-5; D ambiguous. The better agreement between TRBJ2-7 and the DNA end casts doubt on the J call. Germline assignment: CDR1 SGHVS and CDR2 FQNEAQ. The CDR3 sequence is 13 residues long. The CDR3 here is CASSLGGLYEQYF. In DNA, the CDR3 is TGTGCCAGCAGCTTAGGGGGTCTCTACGAGCAGTACTTC.

The rearrangement joins TRBV7-2 to TRBJ1-1, with D tentatively TRBD1 (5 bases). V lost 1 base and J lost 3, with 6 bases in between. This CDR3 comprises 13 residues. The germline V gene encodes CDR1 SGHTA and CDR2 FQGNSA. This CDR3 reads CASSLGQYTEAFF. The CDR3, as DNA: TGTGCCAGCAGCTTAGGACAGTACACTGAAGCTTTCTTT.

This clone appeared once. The chain employs TRBV9 and TRBJ2-2; no definite D call. CDR1 and CDR2 from the germline V gene are SGDLS and YYNGEE. Trimming stripped 0 bases from V and 0 bases from J, with 3 bases between. CDR3 length equals 14 residues. CDR3 residues: CASSVGPNTGELFF. The DNA of the CDR3 is TGTGCCAGCAGCGTAGGACCGAACACCGGGGAGCTGTTTTTT. Looking up the rest from reference TRBV9 and TRBJ2-2 gives the full variable domain: DSGVTQTPKHLITATGQRVTLRCSPRSGDLSVYWYQQSLDQGLQFLIQYYNGEERAKGNILERFSAQQFPDLHSELNLSSLELGDSALYFCASSVGPNTGELFFGEGSRLTVL.